The TCR beta chain described here comes from a study of cytomegalovirus exposure and HLA in healthy donors. The length of the CDR3 is 14 residues. Germline trimming cut 6 bases from V and 3 bases from J; bases unmatched to any gene: 5. Germline V gene data show CDR1 as SGHDN and CDR2 as FVKESK. In its sample, this clone was seen a few times. With 60 Vbeta and 13 Jbeta primers, the PCR was carried out. Libraries were prepared by immunoSEQ multiplex PCR; TCRdb keeps only in-frame clonotypes and omits some of them. This sample has 110,000 to 150,000 clones, with over 70% found just once. The rearrangement links TRBV14 to TRBJ1-5, with 7 bases that match TRBD1. Sequenced input: PBMCs. This sequence originates from a man aged 40-55 years in good health and CMV-seropositive. CDR3: CASSRTGDNQPQHF. CDR3 DNA sequence: TGTGCCAGCAGTCGGACAGGCGACAATCAGCCCCAGCATTTT.